The TCR beta chain under discussion was sequenced for a study of T-cell memory formation after mild COVID-19. The germline V gene encodes CDR1 SEHNR and CDR2 FQNEAQ (reference sequence). The CDR3 loop spans 17 amino acids. The V segment lost 7 bases and the J segment 0 bases; nucleotides outside the gene matches: 13. Employing constant-segment primers, 5'RACE generated TCR alpha and TCR beta cDNA libraries bearing sample barcodes and UMIs. TCRdb passed the 5' RACE reads through MiXCR, listing each CDR3 protein once. The table includes some 130,000 distinct CDR3 sequences, about 15% detected once. The clonotype was recovered from an adult woman who had mild COVID-19 (a few samples of this study predate the infection). Cell type and time point are not known. The sequencing input was PBMCs or a T cell subset sorted from them (not recorded which). The chain employs TRBV7-9 and TRBJ1-2; 8 bases agree with TRBD1. As DNA, the CDR3 is TGTGCCAGCACTTCAACCCAAAGACAGGGGCCTAACTATGGCTACACCTTC. Protein product: CASTSTQRQGPNYGYTF.